The 10 T cell receptor beta chains presented below share a single source sample, sequenced in a study of shared clonotypes between healthy human individuals. This table comes from immunoSEQ multiplex PCR, and its TCRdb copy is limited to in-frame clones, with some not included. The sample holds some 2.1 million clones; 90% to 95% are singletons and the top ten take 0.1% to 0.15%. Sequences were obtained from naive CD4+ T cells sorted from blood. The subset: CD45RA+ positively selected. These receptors all come from a man aged 18 to 30 in good health.

V is TRBV2 and J is TRBJ2-7; 13 nucleotides align to TRBD2. This CDR3 contains 15 residues. Germline values: CDR1 SNHLY, CDR2 FYNNEI. Germline trimming cut 1 base from V and 7 bases from J; bases unmatched to any gene: 4. In nucleotides, the CDR3 is TGTGCCAGCAGTGAAGGGGGACTAGCGGGGATAGAGCAGTACTTC. Translating gives CASSEGGLAGIEQYF.

This clone was detected once. The chain is built from TRBV6-1 and TRBJ2-2, with no clear D. The CDR3 has 12 residues. Germline CDR1 MNHNS, CDR2 SASEGT. V was trimmed by 7 bases and J by 4 bases, leaving 7 bases between them. CDR3 amino acids: CASTSLTGELFF. Here the CDR3 DNA reads TGTGCCAGCACGTCCCTCACCGGGGAGCTGTTTTTT.

The chain is built from TRBV28 and TRBJ2-1; 9 bases agree with TRBD1. V lost 4 bases and J lost 7; bases outside the gene matches: 2. The V gene's germline CDR1 is MDHEN and CDR2 SYDVKM. The CDR3 covers 13 residues. The CDR3 DNA is TGTGCCAGCAGTTGGGACAGGGTAAATGAGCAGTTCTTC. Protein product: CASSWDRVNEQFF.

The rearrangement uses TRBV6-1 and TRBJ2-2; D not certain. Germline CDR1 and CDR2: MNHNS and SASEGT. The CDR3 contains 13 residues. The ends were cut back, 5 bases at V and 4 bases at J, with 8 bases in the middle. CDR3 sequence (DNA): TGTGCCAGCAGTCTACGGTCCACCGGGGAGCTGTTTTTT. Translating it yields CASSLRSTGELFF.

Here the CDR3 DNA reads TGCGCCAGCAGCACAGGGACTAGCGGGGGGGCGGCGTACAATGAGCAGTTCTTC. Its translation: CASSTGTSGGAAYNEQFF. The rearrangement links TRBV5-1 to TRBJ2-1; 16 nucleotides match TRBD2. Germline V lookup: CDR1 SGHRS, CDR2 YFSETQ. With V trimmed by 4 bases and J by 4 bases, 8 bases remained unmatched. The CDR3 is 18 residues long.

The count of this clone is one. The chain carries TRBV7-9 and TRBJ2-7; 13 nucleotides line up with TRBD2. CDR3 length: 15 amino acids. In germline, CDR1 is SEHNR, CDR2 FQNEAQ (reference sequence). The junction had 5 bases not matched to a gene; V was cut back by 5 bases and J by 4 bases. The DNA for the CDR3 is TGTGCCAGCAGCCCTCGGACTAGCGGGAGATACGAGCAGTACTTC. Amino acid sequence: CASSPRTSGRYEQYF.

This clone came up once. This rearrangement joins TRBV7-2 to TRBJ2-7; TRBD2 aligns across 7 bases. Germline V gene sequence: CDR1 SGHTA, CDR2 FQGNSA. The junction had 7 bases not matched to a gene; V was cut back by 2 bases and J by 0 bases. This CDR3 region has 16 residues. CDR3 sequence (DNA): TGTGCCAGCAGCTTACTTTCCCGGGAGGCCTCCTACGAGCAGTACTTC. Its translation is CASSLLSREASYEQYF.

V and J are TRBV25-1 and TRBJ2-1; 9 bases match TRBD2. V was clipped by 3 bases and J by 4 bases; unmatched bases: 7. Germline loops: CDR1 MGHDK, CDR2 SYGVNS. The CDR3 totals 16 residues. CDR3 protein: CASSDPSGGPYNEQFF. The CDR3 nucleotides read TGTGCCAGCAGTGATCCGAGCGGGGGGCCGTACAATGAGCAGTTCTTC.

The chain uses TRBV25-1 and TRBJ1-1, with 9 nucleotides matching TRBD1. The V segment lost 4 bases and the J segment 4 bases; nucleotides outside the gene matches: 4. Germline CDR1 MGHDK, CDR2 SYGVNS. The CDR3 sequence is 14 residues long. Written as DNA, the CDR3 is TGTGCCAGCAGTGCCGACAGGGGGGGCACTGAAGCTTTCTTT. Amino acids: CASSADRGGTEAFF.

CDR3: CASSSRGRKGNTEAFF. The CDR3 coding sequence is TGTGCCAGCAGCTCTCGGGGGCGAAAGGGGAACACTGAAGCTTTCTTT. The chain couples TRBV13 to TRBJ1-1; the D gene is possibly TRBD1 (6 bases). The CDR3 has 16 amino acids. From germline, CDR1 is PRHDT and CDR2 FYEKMQ (reference sequence). V dropped 4 bases and J dropped 1 base, with 16 bases sitting between them.